This T cell receptor (beta chain) was sequenced for a study of monozygotic twins with inflammatory bowel disease. The CDR3 extends over 13 amino acids. TCRdb reprocessed the 5' RACE reads and keeps a single row for each CDR3 protein, giving no DNA. The table for this sample gives 45,000 or so distinct CDR3 sequences. Sequencing was carried out using blood. This clonotype originated in a human donor with ulcerative colitis or Crohn's disease, or a healthy co-twin of an affected twin (not recorded which). The chain uses TRBV5-3 and TRBJ2-7; TCRdb outputs TRBD1, but without DNA this stays unchecked. TRBV5-3 is flagged as an ORF with uncertain function. Here the CDR3 reads CARIRVDRGKQYF.